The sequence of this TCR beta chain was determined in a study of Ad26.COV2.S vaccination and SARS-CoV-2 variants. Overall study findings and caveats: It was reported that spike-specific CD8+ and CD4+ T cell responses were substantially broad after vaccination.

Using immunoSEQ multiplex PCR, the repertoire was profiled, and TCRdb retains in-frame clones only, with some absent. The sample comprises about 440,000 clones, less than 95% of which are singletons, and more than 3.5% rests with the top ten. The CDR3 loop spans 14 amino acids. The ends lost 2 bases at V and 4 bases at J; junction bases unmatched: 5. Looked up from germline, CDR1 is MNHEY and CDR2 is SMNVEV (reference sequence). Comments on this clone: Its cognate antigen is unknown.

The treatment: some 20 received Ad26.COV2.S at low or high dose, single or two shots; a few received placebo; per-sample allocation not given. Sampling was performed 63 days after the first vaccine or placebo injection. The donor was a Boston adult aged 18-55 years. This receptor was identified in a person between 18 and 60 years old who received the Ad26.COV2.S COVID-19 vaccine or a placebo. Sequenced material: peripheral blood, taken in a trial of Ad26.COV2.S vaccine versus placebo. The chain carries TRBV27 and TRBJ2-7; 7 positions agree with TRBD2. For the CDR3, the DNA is TGTGCCAGCAGTTTAAGGCGGGAGTTTTACGAGCAGTACTTC. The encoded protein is CASSLRREFYEQYF.